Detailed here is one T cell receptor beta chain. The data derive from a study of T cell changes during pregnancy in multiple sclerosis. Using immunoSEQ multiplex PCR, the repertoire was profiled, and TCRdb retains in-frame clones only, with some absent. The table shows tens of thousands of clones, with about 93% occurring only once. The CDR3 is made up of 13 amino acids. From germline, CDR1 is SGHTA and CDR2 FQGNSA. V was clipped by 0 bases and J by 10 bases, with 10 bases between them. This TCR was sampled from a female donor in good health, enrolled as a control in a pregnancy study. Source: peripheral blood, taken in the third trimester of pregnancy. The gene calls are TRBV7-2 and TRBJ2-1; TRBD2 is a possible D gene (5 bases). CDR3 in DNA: TGTGCCAGCAGCTTAGCGGGTCCGGGGGAGCAGTTCTTC. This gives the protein CASSLAGPGEQFF.